The T cell receptor (beta chain) under discussion was sequenced for a study of molecular identifiers for immune sequencing clone quantification. A remark on this clonotype: Antigen: not known.

Study-level findings and limits: Clones exceeding 20 RNA copies carried over 97% of effector molecules but under 1% of naive-cell molecules.

It was with previously described methods and listed TCR primers that bulk TCR libraries were made. TCRdb re-called the PCR reads with MiXCR, one entry per CDR3 protein. Here the sample spans about 640,000 distinct CDR3 sequences, roughly 21% being singletons. V lost 1 base and J lost 2, with 10 bases in between. Germline CDR1 reads SGHAT; CDR2 reads FQDESV (reference sequence). The CDR3 totals 15 residues. The source is a human donor in good health. Some libraries in this study had Jurkat cell RNA spiked in. Sequencing was done on a sample of naive CD8+ T cells from blood, with Jurkat cell RNA spiked in. Subset noted: FACS-sorted CD8+CD4-CCR7+CD45RA+ naive T cells. The V call is TRBV11-1, the J call TRBJ2-3; D remains ambiguous. CDR3 residues: CASSLGTDNTDTQYF. CDR3 DNA: TGTGCCAGCAGCTTAGGGACCGACAACACAGATACGCAGTATTTT.